This is a list of T cell receptor beta chains from one sample in a study of spatial heterogeneity in lung cancer. Via MiXCR, TCRdb re-called the 5' RACE reads, giving one row per CDR3 protein. This sample has roughly 46,000 distinct CDR3 sequences, with around 11% found just once. The input for sequencing was PBMCs, taken at follow-up. The receptors originated from a male donor with early-stage non-small cell lung cancer. CDR3s include the opening cysteine and the closing phenylalanine or tryptophan. A D gene is named only where the DNA matches it firmly. The listing skips clone size in some rows; elsewhere it reads once, few, many or a size class.

v_call: TRBV6-1
clone_size: few
j_call: TRBJ1-2
d_call: -
cdr3_nt: TGTGCCAGCAGTTGGGAGTGGACGGAAAACTATGGCTACACCTTC
cdr3_aa: CASSWEWTENYGYTF

v_call: TRBV7-9
clone_size: few
j_call: TRBJ2-2
d_call: TRBD2
cdr3_nt: TGTGCCAGCAGCTTAGAGGCCCGCTTTCTAGCGGGAATGAACACCGGGGAGCTGTTTTTT
cdr3_aa: CASSLEARFLAGMNTGELFF

v_call: TRBV12-3/TRBV12-4
clone_size: -
j_call: TRBJ1-3
d_call: -
cdr3_nt: TGTGCCAGCAGTTTAGCGGGGCTAGGCTCTGGAAACACCATATATTTT
cdr3_aa: CASSLAGLGSGNTIYF

v_call: TRBV7-2
clone_size: -
j_call: TRBJ2-2
d_call: -
cdr3_nt: TGTGCCAGCAGCTTACGGTCTCCATCGAACACCGGGGAGCTGTTTTTT
cdr3_aa: CASSLRSPSNTGELFF

v_call: TRBV5-6
clone_size: -
j_call: TRBJ2-1
d_call: -
cdr3_nt: TGCGCCAGCCGCCGATCAGACGGGGACAATGAGCAGTTCTTC
cdr3_aa: CASRRSDGDNEQFF

v_call: TRBV7-7
clone_size: many
j_call: TRBJ1-1
d_call: -
cdr3_nt: TGTGCCAGCAGCTTAGCGCTTACCGATATGAACACTGAAGCTTTCTTT
cdr3_aa: CASSLALTDMNTEAFF

v_call: TRBV18
clone_size: few
j_call: TRBJ2-5
d_call: -
cdr3_nt: TGTGCCAGCTCGCCCCCCCTTGGAGTAGAGACCCAGTACTTC
cdr3_aa: CASSPPLGVETQYF

v_call: TRBV6-2/TRBV6-3
clone_size: many
j_call: TRBJ2-3
d_call: -
cdr3_nt: TGTGCCGGAGCCCCCGGGACTGCCACAGATACGCAGTATTTT
cdr3_aa: CAGAPGTATDTQYF

v_call: TRBV20-1
clone_size: few
j_call: TRBJ2-7
d_call: TRBD2
cdr3_nt: TGCAGTGCTAACCGGGGACTACAGTTTACCTCCTACGAGCAGTACTTC
cdr3_aa: CSANRGLQFTSYEQYF

v_call: TRBV12-3/TRBV12-4
clone_size: -
j_call: TRBJ2-2
d_call: TRBD2
cdr3_nt: TGTGCCAGCAGTTTAGGCCTAGCGGGGGCCGGGGAGCTGTTTTTT
cdr3_aa: CASSLGLAGAGELFF

v_call: TRBV20-1
clone_size: -
j_call: TRBJ1-5
d_call: -
cdr3_nt: TGCAGTGCTAGAGATCCATGGAGTAGCAATCAGCCCCAGCATTTT
cdr3_aa: CSARDPWSSNQPQHF

v_call: TRBV12-3/TRBV12-4
clone_size: -
j_call: TRBJ2-7
d_call: -
cdr3_nt: TGTGCCAGCAGTTCCTCAGGGAATTTCCACGAGCAGTACTTC
cdr3_aa: CASSSSGNFHEQYF

v_call: TRBV27
clone_size: many
j_call: TRBJ1-6
d_call: -
cdr3_nt: TGTGCCAGCAGTTTCAGGGGCGCGGGGGGTTCACCCCTCCACTTT
cdr3_aa: CASSFRGAGGSPLHF

v_call: TRBV20-1
clone_size: few
j_call: TRBJ2-3
d_call: TRBD2
cdr3_nt: TGCAGTGCCAGATCCGGGACTAGCGGAGTCACAGATACGCAGTATTTT
cdr3_aa: CSARSGTSGVTDTQYF

v_call: TRBV7-9
clone_size: many
j_call: TRBJ2-7
d_call: -
cdr3_nt: TGTGCCAGCAACTTTCCCGGGACTGCACCCTCCTACGAGCAGTACTTC
cdr3_aa: CASNFPGTAPSYEQYF

v_call: TRBV7-9
clone_size: many
j_call: TRBJ1-4
d_call: -
cdr3_nt: TGTGCCAGCAGCGACGACATATATCGAGAAAAACTGTTTTTT
cdr3_aa: CASSDDIYREKLFF

v_call: TRBV10-2
clone_size: many
j_call: TRBJ2-1
d_call: -
cdr3_nt: TGCGCCACACGAGCCGGGACATTGCTTGGGGATGAGCAGTTCTTC
cdr3_aa: CATRAGTLLGDEQFF

v_call: TRBV7-6
clone_size: many
j_call: TRBJ1-3
d_call: -
cdr3_nt: TGTGCCAGCAGCAGAAGGTGGGGGATACATTTT
cdr3_aa: CASSRRWGIHF

v_call: TRBV7-9
clone_size: -
j_call: TRBJ1-1
d_call: -
cdr3_nt: TGTGCCAGCAGCCCAGATACAGGGAGGGACGAGGCTTTCTTT
cdr3_aa: CASSPDTGRDEAFF

v_call: TRBV20-1
clone_size: -
j_call: TRBJ1-1
d_call: TRBD1
cdr3_nt: TGCAGCACATTCTGGGGACAGCGGTACGAAGCTTTCTTT
cdr3_aa: CSTFWGQRYEAFF

v_call: TRBV10-3
clone_size: many
j_call: TRBJ2-3
d_call: -
cdr3_nt: TGTGCCATCAGTGATGTTCAAAATACGCAGTATTTT
cdr3_aa: CAISDVQNTQYF

v_call: TRBV18
clone_size: few
j_call: TRBJ1-2
d_call: -
cdr3_nt: TGTGCCAGCTCACCCTCAGGGGTAGACTATGGCTACACCTTC
cdr3_aa: CASSPSGVDYGYTF

v_call: TRBV9
clone_size: many
j_call: TRBJ1-1
d_call: -
cdr3_nt: TGTGCCAGCAGCGTAAAGAGGAGATACGACACTGAAGCTTTCTTT
cdr3_aa: CASSVKRRYDTEAFF

v_call: TRBV3-1
clone_size: many
j_call: TRBJ1-6
d_call: -
cdr3_nt: TGTGCCAGCAGCCAAGCACAGATCTCACCCCTCCACTTT
cdr3_aa: CASSQAQISPLHF

v_call: TRBV30
clone_size: many
j_call: TRBJ2-5
d_call: TRBD2
cdr3_nt: TGTGCCTGGAGTGACGGGACTAGCGGACAAGAGACCCAGTACTTC
cdr3_aa: CAWSDGTSGQETQYF

v_call: TRBV2
clone_size: many
j_call: TRBJ2-2
d_call: -
cdr3_nt: TGTGCCAGCAGCCTGGACGCCGGGGAGCTGTTTTTT
cdr3_aa: CASSLDAGELFF

v_call: TRBV7-2
clone_size: -
j_call: TRBJ2-2
d_call: -
cdr3_nt: TGTGCCAGCAGCTTGAGAGGCCGCTACACCGGGGAGCTGTTTTTT
cdr3_aa: CASSLRGRYTGELFF

v_call: TRBV7-3
clone_size: many
j_call: TRBJ1-1
d_call: TRBD1
cdr3_nt: TGTGCCAGCAGCTTACAAGGGGGCAAAGCTTTCTTT
cdr3_aa: CASSLQGGKAFF

v_call: TRBV7-8
clone_size: many
j_call: TRBJ2-1
d_call: TRBD2
cdr3_nt: TGTGCCAGCAGCTCGCTAGCGGGGGTAGTCAATGAGCAGTTCTTC
cdr3_aa: CASSSLAGVVNEQFF

v_call: TRBV3-2
clone_size: -
j_call: TRBJ2-7
d_call: -
cdr3_nt: TGTGCCAGCAGCCAAGATTCGCGTACACGATGGACCTACGAGCAGTACTTC
cdr3_aa: CASSQDSRTRWTYEQYF

v_call: TRBV12-3/TRBV12-4
clone_size: many
j_call: TRBJ2-1
d_call: TRBD2
cdr3_nt: TGTGCCAGCAGCTACGGGACTAGTGGTAATGAGCAGTTCTTC
cdr3_aa: CASSYGTSGNEQFF

v_call: TRBV2
clone_size: many
j_call: TRBJ2-1
d_call: -
cdr3_nt: TGTGCCACCCAACCTGTAAGCTCCTACAATGAGCAGTTCTTC
cdr3_aa: CATQPVSSYNEQFF

v_call: TRBV14
clone_size: few
j_call: TRBJ2-4
d_call: -
cdr3_nt: TGTGCCAGCAGCCAGACACAGGGCAACATTCAGTACTTC
cdr3_aa: CASSQTQGNIQYF

v_call: TRBV7-2
clone_size: -
j_call: TRBJ2-3
d_call: -
cdr3_nt: TGTGCCAGCAGCTTCGGGGGAGTATCAGCAGATACGCAGTATTTT
cdr3_aa: CASSFGGVSADTQYF

v_call: TRBV5-4
clone_size: few
j_call: TRBJ2-2
d_call: -
cdr3_nt: TGTGCCAGCTACCACGGGGGAACCGGGGAGCTGTTTTTT
cdr3_aa: CASYHGGTGELFF

v_call: TRBV3-1
clone_size: few
j_call: TRBJ2-2
d_call: -
cdr3_nt: TGTGCCAGCAGCCGTAGCGTGTCCGGGGAGCTGTTTTTT
cdr3_aa: CASSRSVSGELFF

v_call: TRBV5-1
clone_size: many
j_call: TRBJ1-1
d_call: TRBD1
cdr3_nt: TGCGCCAGCAGCTTACTAATACAGGGGTTGATTAACACTGAAGCTTTCTTT
cdr3_aa: CASSLLIQGLINTEAFF

v_call: TRBV20-1
clone_size: many
j_call: TRBJ2-6
d_call: TRBD1
cdr3_nt: TGCAGTGCTCCGACAGGGGCCCTCCCCTCTGGGGCCAACGTCCTGACTTTC
cdr3_aa: CSAPTGALPSGANVLTF

v_call: TRBV5-1
clone_size: -
j_call: TRBJ2-3
d_call: -
cdr3_nt: TGCGCCAGCAGCTTGGGCAGGGCCACAGATACGCAGTATTTT
cdr3_aa: CASSLGRATDTQYF

v_call: TRBV12-3/TRBV12-4
clone_size: many
j_call: TRBJ2-3
d_call: -
cdr3_nt: TGTGCTTCGGAACTAAACCCAGATACGCAGTATTTT
cdr3_aa: CASELNPDTQYF

v_call: TRBV7-2
clone_size: few
j_call: TRBJ1-2
d_call: -
cdr3_nt: TGTGCCAGCAGCCCGGGACTTGCTGGCTACACCTTC
cdr3_aa: CASSPGLAGYTF

v_call: TRBV11-2
clone_size: many
j_call: TRBJ2-7
d_call: -
cdr3_nt: TGTGCCAGCAGCTTAGCCAGGGCTGGCGAGCAGTACTTC
cdr3_aa: CASSLARAGEQYF

v_call: TRBV29-1
clone_size: many
j_call: TRBJ1-1
d_call: -
cdr3_nt: TGCAGCGTTGAAGGGAAGAACACTGAAGCTTTCTTT
cdr3_aa: CSVEGKNTEAFF

v_call: TRBV24-1
clone_size: -
j_call: TRBJ2-1
d_call: TRBD2
cdr3_nt: TGTGCCACCAGTGAAACCGGACTAGCGGGGACCTACAATGAGCAGTTCTTC
cdr3_aa: CATSETGLAGTYNEQFF